Shown below are 27 T cell receptor beta chains from a single sample sequenced in a study of blood T cell repertoires in COVID-19. Sequencing used immunoSEQ multiplex PCR; TCRdb keeps in-frame clones, though not all of them. Here the sample spans about 120,000 clones, 70% to 80% being singletons. The sample taken for sequencing was peripheral blood. The receptors shown here come from a man aged 50 or older with acute or convalescent COVID-19.

The chain has TRBV6-2 or TRBV6-3 and TRBJ2-2; 14 bases are a match to TRBD2. V shed 5 bases and J 0 bases; nucleotides not matched to a gene: 5. Per the germline V gene, CDR1 is MNHEY and CDR2 is SVGEGT. CDR3 length: 18 residues. CDR3 residues: CASSDGLAGGTNTGELFF. CDR3 DNA: TGTGCCAGCAGTGACGGACTAGCGGGAGGCACGAACACCGGGGAGCTGTTTTTT.

The V and J genes are TRBV19 and TRBJ2-3; TRBD1 agrees at 8 bases. J gave up 5 bases and V 6 bases, and 10 bases lay outside the gene matches. The CDR3 is 15 residues long. Germline values: CDR1 LNHDA, CDR2 SQIVND (reference sequence). For the CDR3, the DNA is TGTGCCAGTAGGGGCAGGGGGCAGAAGCAAGATACGCAGTATTTT. Translating gives CASRGRGQKQDTQYF.

The chain is built from TRBV10-3 and TRBJ1-1; 8 bases line up with TRBD1. Germline V gene data show CDR1 as ENHRY and CDR2 as SYGVKD. The CDR3 covers 16 residues. The V segment lost 7 bases and the J segment 4 bases; nucleotides outside the gene matches: 14. The CDR3, as DNA: TGTGCCATCACCTCCGGGACAGGCAAGGGTGGCACTGAAGCTTTCTTT. Protein product: CAITSGTGKGGTEAFF.

J is TRBJ2-7 and V is TRBV6-1, with 8 bases aligning to TRBD1. Germline values: CDR1 MNHNS, CDR2 SASEGT. The J segment lost 3 bases and the V segment lost 0 bases, leaving 13 bases of the junction unmatched. The CDR3 runs 18 residues. The CDR3 loop is CASSEAARLDRALYEQYF. The CDR3 DNA follows: TGTGCCAGCAGTGAAGCGGCTAGGTTGGACAGGGCACTCTACGAGCAGTACTTC.

The V call is TRBV13, the J call TRBJ2-7; the D gene is possibly TRBD1 (6 bases). The CDR3 contains 15 residues. Germline loops: CDR1 PRHDT, CDR2 FYEKMQ (reference sequence). Trimming removed 1 base from V and 6 bases from J, with 16 bases in between. CDR3 in DNA: TGTGCCAGCAGCTTAGAAGGGCAGGGGAAACGCGAGCAGTACTTC. Its translation is CASSLEGQGKREQYF.

The chain carries TRBV5-1 and TRBJ1-1; maybe TRBD1 (6 bases). This CDR3 has 15 residues. Trimming took off 5 bases at V and 0 bases at J, with 14 bases between the two ends. The V gene's germline CDR1 is SGHRS and CDR2 YFSETQ. CDR3 in DNA: TGCGCCAGCAGTCCTCAGGGGCCTATGAACACTGAAGCTTTCTTT. This encodes CASSPQGPMNTEAFF.

This clone was detected a few times. The chain recombines TRBV9 with TRBJ1-2; 7 bases agree with TRBD1. Germline-derived CDR1 and CDR2 are SGDLS and YYNGEE. With 3 bases clipped from V and 2 bases from J, the junction kept 4 bases outside the gene matches. The CDR3 extends over 14 amino acids. This chain's CDR3 is CASSGRQGNYGYTF. CDR3 coding DNA: TGTGCCAGCAGCGGGAGACAGGGAAACTATGGCTACACCTTC.

The V gene is TRBV10-3, the J gene TRBJ2-1, with TRBD2 identical over 8 bases. V was pared by 2 bases and J by 4 bases, with 4 bases of the junction left unmatched. This CDR3 is 15 amino acids long. Germline loops: CDR1 ENHRY, CDR2 SYGVKD. CDR3 in amino acids: CAISEGLAHYNEQFF. CDR3 bases: TGTGCCATCAGTGAGGGACTAGCTCATTACAATGAGCAGTTCTTC.

V and J are TRBV19 and TRBJ2-2, with 9 bases aligning to TRBD2. The trim removed 2 bases at V and 1 base at J, leaving 8 bases unmatched. CDR3 length: 18 amino acids. Per germline, CDR1 LNHDA and CDR2 SQIVND (reference sequence). CDR3 bases: TGTGCCAGTAGTATAAGGCGGGGACTAGCCGAGAACACCGGGGAGCTGTTTTTT. Its protein is CASSIRRGLAENTGELFF.

This clone was seen a handful of times. This rearrangement joins TRBV5-6 to TRBJ2-7, with D possibly matching TRBD1 (6 bases). CDR1 SGHDT and CDR2 YYEEEE come from the germline V gene. With 4 bases removed from V and 0 bases from J, the gap between germline ends came to 14 bases. The CDR3 is made up of 15 amino acids. The CDR3 region is CASSPLQGPSYEQYF. Written as DNA, the CDR3 is TGTGCCAGCAGCCCCTTACAGGGTCCCTCCTACGAGCAGTACTTC.

The J gene is TRBJ2-2, the V gene TRBV29-1; 7 bases match TRBD1. This CDR3 comprises 13 residues. Losses at the gene ends were 7 bases for V and 6 bases for J; bases not matched to a gene: 8. The germline gives CDR1 SQVTM, CDR2 ANQGSEA. CDR3 residues: CSARPTGAGELFF. The CDR3 DNA is TGCAGCGCCCGCCCTACAGGGGCCGGGGAGCTGTTTTTT.

The chain uses TRBV5-1 and TRBJ2-7; D might be TRBD1 (6 bases). Deletions cut 10 bases from V and 7 bases from J, with 12 bases between. The germline V gene has CDR1 SGHRS and CDR2 YFSETQ. This CDR3 comprises 10 residues. CDR3 DNA sequence: TGCGCCGGGGGACATGGTGAGCAGTACTTC. Amino acid sequence: CAGGHGEQYF.

The chain employs TRBV7-9 and TRBJ1-2; 9 bases are a match to TRBD1. CDR3 size: 17 residues. The V and J ends lost 3 bases and 8 bases, in that order; junction bases with no gene match: 16. Germline CDR1 is SEHNR and CDR2 is FQNEAQ (reference sequence). The CDR3 sequence: CASSFSSGTGRGEGYTF. CDR3 nucleotides: TGTGCCAGCAGCTTTTCTTCCGGGACAGGGAGGGGTGAAGGCTACACCTTC.

V gene TRBV5-4 combines with J gene TRBJ2-5; 7 nucleotides match TRBD2. CDR1 SGHNT and CDR2 YYREEE come from the germline V gene (reference sequence). CDR3 length equals 14 residues. The V and J ends lost 5 bases and 3 bases, in that order; junction bases with no gene match: 7. CDR3 sequence (DNA): TGTGCCAGCAGAGCCGCGCGGGAGAAAGAGACCCAGTACTTC. It yields the protein CASRAAREKETQYF.

V is TRBV28 and J is TRBJ2-3; possible D gene TRBD2, 6 bases. The CDR3 extends over 16 amino acids. Germline lookup yields CDR1 MDHEN and CDR2 SYDVKM. Trimming cost V 7 bases and J 2 bases, with 19 bases left between them. DNA for the CDR3: TGTGCCAGCAATGGAGTATTGCGGGGCCACACAGATACGCAGTATTTT. Protein sequence: CASNGVLRGHTDTQYF.

This chain uses TRBV7-2 with TRBJ1-4; a possible D gene is TRBD1 (6 bases). Trimming took off 1 base at V and 4 bases at J, with 10 bases between the two ends. This CDR3 has 15 amino acids. Germline V lookup: CDR1 SGHTA, CDR2 FQGNSA. DNA of the CDR3: TGTGCCAGCAGCTTAGAGGGGGTCGATAATGAAAAACTGTTTTTT. Protein: CASSLEGVDNEKLFF.

DNA for the CDR3: TGCGCCAGCAGCTTGGTAGGGACAGGGGTCCTAGATACGCAGTATTTT. Translated, it gives CASSLVGTGVLDTQYF. The chain employs TRBV5-1 and TRBJ2-3; 10 nucleotides agree with TRBD1. CDR1 and CDR2 (germline): SGHRS, YFSETQ. The CDR3 is 16 amino acids. The V gene end was trimmed by 0 bases and the J gene end by 5 bases; junction bases not matched to a gene: 6.

The rearrangement links TRBV24-1 to TRBJ2-1, with a possible D match to TRBD2 (6 bases). The CDR3 runs 16 residues. CDR1 is KGHDR, CDR2 SFDVKD, per germline. V was cut by 3 bases and J by 4 bases, with 15 bases left in between. The CDR3 loop is CATSDTSGGTYNEQFF. CDR3 coding DNA: TGTGCCACCAGTGATACTAGTGGCGGGACTTACAATGAGCAGTTCTTC.

The V call is TRBV5-1, the J call TRBJ2-2, with 9 positions matching TRBD1. Per the germline V gene, CDR1 is SGHRS and CDR2 is YFSETQ. V lost 1 base and J lost 7; bases outside the gene matches: 8. CDR3 length: 16 amino acids. CDR3 DNA sequence: TGCGCCAGCAGCTTGAGAGACAGGGGGTTTGGCGGGGAGCTGTTTTTT. It specifies CASSLRDRGFGGELFF.

The chain joins TRBV19 to TRBJ1-1; 7 bases are shared with TRBD1. The ends lost 4 bases at V and 3 bases at J; junction bases unmatched: 14. The CDR3 sequence is 17 residues long. CDR1 and CDR2 from the germline V gene are LNHDA and SQIVND (reference sequence). The CDR3 loop is CASSTHSTGRRDTEAFF. The CDR3 region has the DNA TGTGCCAGTAGTACCCATTCGACAGGGCGTAGGGACACTGAAGCTTTCTTT. The full variable domain, its missing parts supplied by reference TRBV19 and TRBJ1-1, is DGGITQSPKYLFRKEGQNVTLSCEQNLNHDAMYWYRQDPGQGLRLIYYSQIVNDFQKGDIAEGYSVSREKKESFPLTVTSAQKNPTAFYLCASSTHSTGRRDTEAFFGQGTRLTVV.

J is TRBJ1-6 and V is TRBV6-8, with 9 bases fitting TRBD1. With 2 bases clipped from V and 10 bases from J, the junction kept 3 bases outside the gene matches. Per the germline V gene, CDR1 is MNHGY and CDR2 is SAAAGT. This CDR3 has 14 amino acids. CDR3 protein: CASSYGTGKSPLHF. The CDR3 nucleotides read TGTGCCAGCAGTTACGGGACAGGGAAATCACCCCTCCACTTT.

The CDR3 here is CASTLGQGSSPLHF. DNA for the CDR3: TGTGCCAGCACCCTGGGACAGGGTAGTTCACCCCTCCACTTT. The V and J genes are TRBV6-6 and TRBJ1-6, with 9 bases that match TRBD1. The CDR3 is 14 residues long. The ends lost 7 bases at V and 9 bases at J; junction bases unmatched: 7. Looked up from germline, CDR1 is MNHNY and CDR2 is SVGAGI (reference sequence).

This sequence joins TRBV25-1 and TRBJ2-7; 11 positions agree with TRBD1. The J segment lost 4 bases and the V segment lost 1 base, leaving 3 bases of the junction unmatched. CDR1 is MGHDK and CDR2 is SYGVNS in the germline V gene. The CDR3 is 15 amino acids. The CDR3 protein is CASSESGQGDYEQYF. CDR3 nucleotides: TGTGCCAGCAGTGAATCGGGACAGGGGGATTACGAGCAGTACTTC.

The rearrangement uses TRBV4-1 and TRBJ2-7; 13 positions match TRBD2. This CDR3 comprises 18 residues. V was clipped by 1 base and J by 2 bases; unmatched bases: 8. Germline-derived CDR1 and CDR2 are MGHRA and YSYEKL. The CDR3 sequence is CASSQGLAGGLVAYEQYF. Written as DNA, the CDR3 is TGCGCCAGCAGCCAAGGACTAGCGGGAGGTTTGGTTGCCTACGAGCAGTACTTC.

The chain uses TRBV2 and TRBJ2-1; 8 nucleotides line up with TRBD2. The CDR3 totals 16 residues. Trimming cost V 6 bases and J 8 bases; bases outside gene matches: 15. Germline CDR1 reads SNHLY; CDR2 reads FYNNEI. The CDR3 DNA is TGTGCCAGCAGCGGGAGGGGGGCCCCTCTTCGAGATGAGCAGTTCTTC. Protein product: CASSGRGAPLRDEQFF.

A word on this clone: The sample holds other DNA sequences that translate to the same CDR3. This sequence joins TRBV29-1 and TRBJ1-2; D uncertain. Germline assignment: CDR1 SQVTM and CDR2 ANQGSEA. CDR3 length: 12 amino acids. The ends were cut back, 7 bases at V and 2 bases at J, with 11 bases in the middle. The CDR3 loop is CSATGGNYGYTF. The CDR3 DNA reads as TGCAGCGCCACCGGAGGGAACTATGGCTACACCTTC.

The rearrangement joins TRBV7-2 to TRBJ1-5; TRBD1 agrees at 7 bases. Germline assignment: CDR1 SGHTA and CDR2 FQGNSA. J lost 7 bases, V lost 5 bases, and 5 bases had no gene match. The CDR3 has 13 residues. This CDR3 is CASSDRAGQPQHF. CDR3 nucleotide sequence: TGTGCCAGCAGCGACAGGGCTGGACAGCCCCAGCATTTT.